These 31 T cell receptor beta chains were all obtained from the same sample, sequenced in a study of T cell responses to AZD1222 COVID-19 vaccine. The method was immunoSEQ multiplex PCR; TCRdb's version includes in-frame clones alone and lacks a portion of them. The sample has 150,000 to 200,000 clones; more than 85% are singletons. This sample comprised peripheral blood, obtained 28 days after the second AZD1222 dose. The receptors were sampled from an adult who received the AZD1222 COVID-19 vaccine.

The rearrangement joins TRBV5-5 to TRBJ1-4; D ambiguous. The ends were cut back, 5 bases at V and 8 bases at J, with 13 bases in the middle. The CDR3 length is 13 residues. Germline lookup yields CDR1 SGHKS and CDR2 YYEKEE (reference sequence). CDR3 bases: TGTGCCAGCAGTCGGGTACTTTGGGAAAAACTGTTTTTT. This encodes CASSRVLWEKLFF.

This chain uses TRBV5-4 with TRBJ1-1; unclear D gene. The V and J ends lost 3 bases and 6 bases respectively, with 12 bases between them. This CDR3 contains 13 residues. Germline CDR1 is SGHNT and CDR2 is YYREEE (reference sequence). This CDR3 reads CASSSPLGAEAFF. As DNA, the CDR3 is TGTGCCAGCAGCTCCCCCCTCGGCGCTGAAGCTTTCTTT.

The rearrangement joins TRBV7-9 to TRBJ2-1; TRBD1 agrees at 9 bases. V shed 5 bases, J shed 8 bases, and the junction held 13 bases outside the gene matches. Germline CDR1 is SEHNR and CDR2 is FQNEAQ (reference sequence). The CDR3 totals 16 residues. CDR3 in DNA: TGTGCCAGCAGCCCATTCCTGTCGACAGGGGGGGATGAGCAGTTCTTC. Encoded protein: CASSPFLSTGGDEQFF.

The table lists this clone with a count of one. V is TRBV6-5 and J is TRBJ2-4; TRBD1 might be the D (5 bases). CDR3 length: 15 amino acids. Trimming took 6 bases from V and 0 from J, leaving 12 bases between them. The germline CDR1 and CDR2 sequences are MNHEY and SVGAGI. The CDR3 loop reads CASSSRVGAKNIQYF. DNA of the CDR3: TGTGCCAGCAGCTCCAGGGTAGGAGCCAAAAACATTCAGTACTTC.

The genes are TRBV7-2 and TRBJ1-5; D is undetermined. Germline V gene lookup returns CDR1 SGHTA and CDR2 FQGNSA. This CDR3 region has 13 residues. Trimming took 2 bases from V and 5 from J, leaving 7 bases between them. The CDR3 is CASSLLLDQPQHF. In DNA form, the CDR3 reads TGTGCCAGCAGCTTATTGCTGGATCAGCCCCAGCATTTT. Full variable domain (outside the CDR3, taken from reference TRBV7-2 and TRBJ1-5): GAGVSQSPSNKVTEKGKDVELRCDPISGHTALYWYRQSLGQGLEFLIYFQGNSAPDKSGLPSDRFSAERTGGSVSTLTIQRTQQEDSAVYLCASSLLLDQPQHFGDGTRLSIL.

This chain uses TRBV5-4 with TRBJ1-1; D ambiguous. The germline CDR1 and CDR2 sequences are SGHNT and YYREEE (reference sequence). CDR3 size: 13 residues. Trimming removed 0 bases at V and 5 bases at J, with 8 bases between. The CDR3: CASSLEGSTEAFF. The CDR3 DNA reads as TGTGCCAGCAGCTTGGAGGGCTCAACTGAAGCTTTCTTT.

The rearrangement joins TRBV28 to TRBJ2-7; the D is unclear. V lost 5 bases, J lost 3 bases, and 8 bases lay in between. This CDR3 spans 12 amino acids. Per germline, CDR1 MDHEN and CDR2 SYDVKM. CDR3 sequence (DNA): TGTGCCAGCAGTCCCTTGGTCTACGAGCAGTACTTC. The encoded protein is CASSPLVYEQYF.

CDR3 in DNA: TGCGCCAGCAGCCAAGAGGGAGGGGGAACAACCTACAATGAGCAGTTCTTC. It specifies CASSQEGGGTTYNEQFF. V is TRBV4-1 and J is TRBJ2-1; TRBD2 is a possible D gene (7 bases). Per germline, CDR1 MGHRA and CDR2 YSYEKL. Trimming cost V 0 bases and J 2 bases, with 14 bases left between them. The CDR3 is 17 residues long.

This clone was seen once. The rearrangement joins TRBV4-1 to TRBJ2-1; 11 nucleotides align to TRBD2. There are 15 residues in the CDR3. Germline V CDR1 and CDR2: MGHRA, YSYEKL. The CDR3 loop reads CPRSGGVAGGPGQFF. The CDR3 DNA is TGCCCCCGCAGCGGGGGGGTAGCGGGAGGGCCTGGGCAGTTCTTC.

The V call is TRBV3-1 (or the pseudogene TRBV3-2), the J call TRBJ2-2; D is unclear. The CDR3 covers 12 residues. Trimming removed 2 bases at V and 5 bases at J, with 3 bases between. In germline, CDR1 is LGHDT, CDR2 YNNKEL (reference sequence). The CDR3 sequence: CASSQITGELFF. CDR3 coding DNA: TGTGCCAGCAGCCAAATTACCGGGGAGCTGTTTTTT.

The V gene is TRBV14, the J gene TRBJ1-2; D perhaps matches TRBD1 (5 bases). Trimming took 1 base from V and 1 from J, leaving 16 bases between them. Germline assignment: CDR1 SGHDN and CDR2 FVKESK. The CDR3 length is 17 residues. In nucleotides, the CDR3 is TGTGCCAGCAGCCAAGTTGGGGACCCGCTATTTAACTATGGCTACACCTTC. Amino acid sequence: CASSQVGDPLFNYGYTF. The entire variable domain, with the rest obtained from reference TRBV14 and TRBJ1-2, is as follows: EAGVTQFPSHSVIEKGQTVTLRCDPISGHDNLYWYRRVMGKEIKFLLHFVKESKQDESGMPNNRFLAERTGGTYSTLKVQPAELEDSGVYFCASSQVGDPLFNYGYTFGSGTRLTVV.

This clone has a handful of counts. The same CDR3 arises from other DNA sequences in this sample as well. J is TRBJ2-1 and V is TRBV5-1; TRBD2 matches 8 bases. V dropped 0 bases and J dropped 5; count of bases not matched to a gene: 4. The germline V gene has CDR1 SGHRS and CDR2 YFSETQ. This CDR3 region has 15 residues. CDR3 nucleotides: TGCGCCAGCAGCTTGGTGGTAGCGGGGAACAATGAGCAGTTCTTC. It encodes CASSLVVAGNNEQFF. Full variable domain (missing parts from reference TRBV5-1 and TRBJ2-1): KAGVTQTPRYLIKTRGQQVTLSCSPISGHRSVSWYQQTPGQGLQFLFEYFSETQRNKGNFPGRFSGRQFSNSRSEMNVSTLELGDSALYLCASSLVVAGNNEQFFGPGTRLTVL.

This sequence joins TRBV6-5 and TRBJ2-7; 12 nucleotides align to TRBD2. CDR1 and CDR2 (germline): MNHEY, SVGAGI. J lost 12 bases, V lost 5 bases, and 11 bases had no gene match. CDR3 size: 14 residues. CDR3 residues: CASSTTGTSGRRYF. The CDR3 DNA is TGTGCCAGCAGTACGACCGGGACTAGCGGGCGACGGTACTTC.

This chain connects TRBV14 to TRBJ2-1; D possibly corresponds to TRBD2 (5 bases). Trimming took off 1 base at V and 0 bases at J, with 10 bases between the two ends. This CDR3 spans 16 amino acids. Germline V CDR1 and CDR2: SGHDN, FVKESK. DNA for the CDR3: TGTGCCAGCAGCCAAGGTACTAGTCCCTCCTACAATGAGCAGTTCTTC. Amino acids: CASSQGTSPSYNEQFF.

The rearrangement links TRBV6-6 to TRBJ1-5; D possibly corresponds to TRBD1 (6 bases). This CDR3 comprises 15 residues. V shed 5 bases and J shed 4 bases, with 15 bases lying between them. Per germline, CDR1 MNHNY and CDR2 SVGAGI (reference sequence). The CDR3 DNA follows: TGTGCCAGCAGTCCGATAAGGGGGGAAAATCAGCCCCAGCATTTT. It encodes CASSPIRGENQPQHF.

The chain employs TRBV28 and TRBJ1-5; D is possibly TRBD1 (6 bases). This CDR3 is built from 14 residues. Between the trimmed V and J ends, which lost 5 bases and 5 bases, there was a span of 13 bases. Germline V gene sequence: CDR1 MDHEN, CDR2 SYDVKM. CDR3 nucleotide sequence: TGTGCCAGCAGTGGGACAACACTATATCAGCCCCAGCATTTT. Translation: CASSGTTLYQPQHF.

With respect to this clone: The sample carries other DNA sequences with the same CDR3. The chain joins TRBV18 to TRBJ1-1; D is possibly TRBD1 (5 bases). Germline V gives CDR1 KGHSH, CDR2 LQKENI. V lost 3 bases and J lost 1, with 9 bases in between. This CDR3 has 14 residues. CDR3 protein: CASSPGTANTEAFF. In nucleotides, the CDR3 is TGTGCCAGCTCACCTGGGACGGCGAACACTGAAGCTTTCTTT. Using reference TRBV18 and TRBJ1-1 for the parts outside the CDR3, the full variable domain is NAGVMQNPRHLVRRRGQEARLRCSPMKGHSHVYWYRQLPEEGLKFMVYLQKENIIDESGMPKERFSAEFPKEGPSILRIQQVVRGDSAAYFCASSPGTANTEAFFGQGTRLTVV.

V gene TRBV21-1 combines with J gene TRBJ2-7; whether TRBD2, the table's D call, matches the DNA was not checked. TRBV21-1 is flagged as a pseudogene. CDR3 length: 17 amino acids. The CDR3: CASSKPFRAGCSYEQYF. DNA for the CDR3: TGTGCCAGCAGCAAACCTTTCCGGGCGGGATGCTCCTACGAGCAGTACTTC.

The V gene is TRBV28, the J gene TRBJ2-1, with 9 nucleotides matching TRBD2. The CDR3 consists of 17 residues. CDR1 and CDR2 from the germline V gene are MDHEN and SYDVKM. Germline trimming cut 10 bases from V and 3 bases from J; bases unmatched to any gene: 16. CDR3 sequence: CATDRGSAGGHYNEQFF. Written as DNA, the CDR3 is TGTGCCACCGACCGTGGGTCAGCGGGAGGACACTACAATGAGCAGTTCTTC.

This chain uses TRBV19 with TRBJ2-1; no clear D. The germline V and J ends were trimmed by 5 bases and 3 bases, with 8 bases remaining between them. Per the germline V gene, CDR1 is LNHDA and CDR2 is SQIVND (reference sequence). The CDR3 sequence is 13 residues long. CDR3 sequence: CASSYGVYNEQFF. The CDR3 DNA reads TGTGCCAGTAGTTACGGAGTCTACAATGAGCAGTTCTTC.

The rearrangement uses TRBV27 and TRBJ1-2, with 8 bases identical to TRBD1. J was trimmed by 4 bases and V by 0 bases; bases with no gene match: 1. The CDR3 runs 14 residues. Germline lookup yields CDR1 MNHEY and CDR2 SMNVEV (reference sequence). CDR3 sequence: CASSLSQGAYGYTF. The CDR3 region has the DNA TGTGCCAGCAGTTTATCGCAGGGGGCCTATGGCTACACCTTC.

J is TRBJ1-1 and V is TRBV6-5; D not certain. This CDR3 has 15 amino acids. Germline assignment: CDR1 MNHEY and CDR2 SVGAGI. Trimming took 6 bases from V and 0 from J, leaving 14 bases between them. The CDR3 protein is CASRKSTIMNTEAFF. The DNA for the CDR3 is TGTGCCAGCAGGAAGTCGACAATTATGAACACTGAAGCTTTCTTT.

This chain uses TRBV6-2 or TRBV6-3 with TRBJ2-1, with D possibly matching TRBD2 (6 bases). The CDR3 is made up of 16 amino acids. Germline V gene lookup returns CDR1 MNHEY and CDR2 SVGEGT. The V and J ends lost 2 bases and 3 bases respectively, with 14 bases between them. The CDR3 nucleotides read TGTGCCAGCAGTTACCCCTCGATAGCGGACTACAATGAGCAGTTCTTC. Amino acids: CASSYPSIADYNEQFF.

This clone has only a few counts. The chain has TRBV7-2 and TRBJ2-2; 9 bases align to TRBD2. Germline assignment: CDR1 SGHTA and CDR2 FQGNSA. With V trimmed by 1 base and J by 3 bases, 3 bases remained unmatched. The CDR3 runs to 16 residues. DNA for the CDR3: TGTGCCAGCAGCTTAGAAGCGGGAGGTTACACCGGGGAGCTGTTTTTT. Translation: CASSLEAGGYTGELFF. Together with reference TRBV7-2 and TRBJ2-2, the CDR3 gives the full variable domain: GAGVSQSPSNKVTEKGKDVELRCDPISGHTALYWYRQSLGQGLEFLIYFQGNSAPDKSGLPSDRFSAERTGGSVSTLTIQRTQQEDSAVYLCASSLEAGGYTGELFFGEGSRLTVL.

The CDR3 nucleotides read TGTGCCAGTAGTATGGGGACTAGCTCCTACAATGAGCAGTTCTTC. Its translation is CASSMGTSSYNEQFF. The chain recombines TRBV19 with TRBJ2-1; 8 positions match TRBD2. This CDR3 is built from 15 residues. Looked up from germline, CDR1 is LNHDA and CDR2 is SQIVND (reference sequence). V shed 3 bases, J shed 0 bases, and the junction held 1 base outside the gene matches.

The chain couples TRBV6-5 to TRBJ2-3, with 8 bases identical to TRBD2. CDR3 length equals 15 residues. The V and J ends lost 7 bases and 1 base, in that order; junction bases with no gene match: 7. Germline-derived CDR1 and CDR2 are MNHEY and SVGAGI. In DNA form, the CDR3 reads TGTGCCAGCAAGGAGTTACTAGCGGGCACAGATACGCAGTATTTT. Its protein product is CASKELLAGTDTQYF.

The chain employs TRBV15 and TRBJ1-5; no reliable D call. Per the germline V gene, CDR1 is LNHNV and CDR2 is YYDKDF (reference sequence). This CDR3 is built from 12 residues. The V gene lost 5 bases and the J gene lost 6 bases, with 8 bases spanning the gap. CDR3 sequence: CATSRRAQPQHF. CDR3 in DNA: TGTGCCACCAGCCGCCGGGCTCAGCCCCAGCATTTT. Looking up the rest from reference TRBV15 and TRBJ1-5 gives the full variable domain: DAMVIQNPRYQVTQFGKPVTLSCSQTLNHNVMYWYQQKSSQAPKLLFHYYDKDFNNEADTPDNFQSRRPNTSFCFLDIRSPGLGDTAMYLCATSRRAQPQHFGDGTRLSIL.

This rearrangement joins TRBV7-9 to TRBJ2-5, with 8 positions matching TRBD1. Germline CDR1 and CDR2: SEHNR and FQNEAQ (reference sequence). Trimming cost V 1 base and J 3 bases; bases outside gene matches: 13. The CDR3 extends over 18 amino acids. The CDR3 loop is CASSLGRLGQGAKETQYF. For the CDR3, the DNA is TGTGCCAGCAGCTTAGGACGATTAGGCCAGGGGGCAAAAGAGACCCAGTACTTC.

CDR3: CASSSGTAVYEQYF. Written as DNA, the CDR3 is TGTGCCAGCAGCTCAGGGACAGCAGTCTACGAGCAGTACTTC. V gene TRBV5-4 combines with J gene TRBJ2-7; 7 nucleotides match TRBD1. The CDR3 is 14 residues long. The J segment lost 3 bases and the V segment lost 3 bases, leaving 6 bases of the junction unmatched. Germline CDR1 reads SGHNT; CDR2 reads YYREEE (reference sequence).

This rearrangement joins TRBV20-1 to TRBJ2-7; 12 nucleotides agree with TRBD2. Germline CDR1 DFQATT, CDR2 SNEGSKA (reference sequence). This CDR3 has 14 residues. V lost 3 bases and J lost 6; bases outside the gene matches: 6. The CDR3 bases are TGCAGTGCTAGTGCTCGACTAGCGGGAGCCGAGCAGTACTTC. Its translation: CSASARLAGAEQYF.

The chain links TRBV6-5 to TRBJ2-7; weak D call: TRBD1 (7 bases). V lost 0 bases, J lost 3 bases, and 12 bases lay in between. CDR3 size: 15 residues. Germline-derived CDR1 and CDR2 are MNHEY and SVGAGI. CDR3 protein: CASSYSRRGRYEQYF. DNA for the CDR3: TGTGCCAGCAGTTACTCGAGGAGGGGGCGCTACGAGCAGTACTTC.